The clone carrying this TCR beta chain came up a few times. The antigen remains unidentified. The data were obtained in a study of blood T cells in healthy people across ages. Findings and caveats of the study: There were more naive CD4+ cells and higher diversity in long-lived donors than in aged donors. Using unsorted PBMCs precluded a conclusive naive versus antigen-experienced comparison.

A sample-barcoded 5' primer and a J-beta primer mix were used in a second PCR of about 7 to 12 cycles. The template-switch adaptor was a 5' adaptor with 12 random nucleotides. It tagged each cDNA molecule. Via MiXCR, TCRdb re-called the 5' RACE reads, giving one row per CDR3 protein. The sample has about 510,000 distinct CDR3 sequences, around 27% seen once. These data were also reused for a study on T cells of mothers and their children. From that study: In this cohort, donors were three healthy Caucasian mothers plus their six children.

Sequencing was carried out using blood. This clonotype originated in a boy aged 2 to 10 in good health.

The CDR3 spells CASSAGRGRETQYF. The CDR3 DNA is TGTGCCAGCAGCGCGGGACGGGGGAGGGAGACCCAGTACTTC. The chain carries TRBV7-8 and TRBJ2-5; possibly TRBD2 for D (6 bases). V lost 5 bases and J lost 5, with 15 bases in between. CDR1 is SGHVS, CDR2 FQNEAQ, per germline. The CDR3 consists of 14 residues.